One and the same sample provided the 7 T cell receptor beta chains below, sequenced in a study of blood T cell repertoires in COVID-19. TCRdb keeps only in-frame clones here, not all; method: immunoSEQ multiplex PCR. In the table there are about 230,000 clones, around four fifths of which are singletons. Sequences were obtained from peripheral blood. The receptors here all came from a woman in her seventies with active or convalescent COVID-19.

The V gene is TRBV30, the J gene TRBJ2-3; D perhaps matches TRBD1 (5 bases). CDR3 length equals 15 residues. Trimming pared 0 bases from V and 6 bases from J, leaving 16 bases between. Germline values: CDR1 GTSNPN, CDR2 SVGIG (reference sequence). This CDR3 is CAWSVNPRSGDTQYF. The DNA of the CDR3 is TGTGCCTGGAGTGTAAACCCTAGATCAGGGGATACGCAGTATTTT.

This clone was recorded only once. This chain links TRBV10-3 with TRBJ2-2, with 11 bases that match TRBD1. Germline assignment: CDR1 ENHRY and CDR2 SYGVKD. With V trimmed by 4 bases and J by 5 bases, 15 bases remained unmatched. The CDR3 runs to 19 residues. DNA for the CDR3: TGTGCCATCAGTGTGGATCGGGACAGGGGGGATTCGAGGACCGGGGAGCTGTTTTTT. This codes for CAISVDRDRGDSRTGELFF.

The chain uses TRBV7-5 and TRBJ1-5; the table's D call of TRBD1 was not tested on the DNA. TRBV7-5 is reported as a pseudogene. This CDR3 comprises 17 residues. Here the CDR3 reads CARSPNTNGTGNQPQHF. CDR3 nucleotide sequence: TGTGCCAGAAGCCCTAATACCAACGGGACAGGGAATCAGCCCCAGCATTTT.

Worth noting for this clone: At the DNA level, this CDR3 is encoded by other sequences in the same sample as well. The CDR3 protein is CASSQDLREQFF. CDR3 in DNA: TGTGCCAGCAGCCAAGATCTGCGGGAGCAGTTCTTC. The V call is TRBV3-1 (or the pseudogene TRBV3-2), the J call TRBJ2-1; no clear D gene. The CDR3 has 12 residues. In germline, CDR1 is LGHDT, CDR2 YNNKEL (reference sequence). Trimming pared 0 bases from V and 10 bases from J, leaving 7 bases between.

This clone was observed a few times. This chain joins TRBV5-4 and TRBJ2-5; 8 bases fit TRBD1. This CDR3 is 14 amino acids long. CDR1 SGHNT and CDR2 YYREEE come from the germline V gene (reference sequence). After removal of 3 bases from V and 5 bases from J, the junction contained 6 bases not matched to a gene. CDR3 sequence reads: CASSSGGAGETQYF. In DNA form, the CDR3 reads TGTGCCAGCAGCTCAGGGGGCGCGGGGGAGACCCAGTACTTC.

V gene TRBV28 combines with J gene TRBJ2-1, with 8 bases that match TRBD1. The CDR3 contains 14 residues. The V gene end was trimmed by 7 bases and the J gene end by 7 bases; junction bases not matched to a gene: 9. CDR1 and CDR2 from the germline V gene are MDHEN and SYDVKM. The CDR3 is CASKGAGGGNEQFF. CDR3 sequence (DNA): TGTGCCAGCAAGGGGGCAGGGGGCGGGAATGAGCAGTTCTTC.

The CDR3 sequence is CASRGGSSNTGELFF. The DNA for the CDR3 is TGTGCCAGCCGAGGAGGCTCTTCGAACACCGGGGAGCTGTTTTTT. The chain combines TRBV19 with TRBJ2-2, with a tentative D call TRBD2 (5 bases). The germline gives CDR1 LNHDA, CDR2 SQIVND (reference sequence). This CDR3 is 15 amino acids long. The V gene lost 9 bases and the J gene lost 0 bases, with 14 bases spanning the gap.